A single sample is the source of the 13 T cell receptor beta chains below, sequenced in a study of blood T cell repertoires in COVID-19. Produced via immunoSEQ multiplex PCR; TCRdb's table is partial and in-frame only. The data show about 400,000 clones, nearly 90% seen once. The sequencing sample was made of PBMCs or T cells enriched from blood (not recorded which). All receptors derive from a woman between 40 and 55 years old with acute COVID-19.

The CDR3 region has the DNA TGCGCCAGCAGCTTGAGGCTAGCGGGAGCCTACAATGAGCAGTTCTTC. This translates into CASSLRLAGAYNEQFF. V usage is TRBV5-1 and J usage is TRBJ2-1, with 10 nucleotides matching TRBD2. Looked up from germline, CDR1 is SGHRS and CDR2 is YFSETQ. The CDR3 has 16 residues. With V trimmed by 1 base and J by 2 bases, 3 bases remained unmatched.

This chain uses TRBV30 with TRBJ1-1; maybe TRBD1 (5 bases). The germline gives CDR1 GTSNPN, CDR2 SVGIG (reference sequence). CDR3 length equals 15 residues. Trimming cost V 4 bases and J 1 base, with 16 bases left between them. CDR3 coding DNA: TGTGCCTGGAAGCTTTTTTCAGGGCCGAACACTGAAGCTTTCTTT. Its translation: CAWKLFSGPNTEAFF.

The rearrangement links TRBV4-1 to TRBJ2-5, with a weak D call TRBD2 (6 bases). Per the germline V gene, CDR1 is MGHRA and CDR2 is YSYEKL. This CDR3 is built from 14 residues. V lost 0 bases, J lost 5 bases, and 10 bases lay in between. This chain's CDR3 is CASSQEWRAETQYF. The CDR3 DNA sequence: TGCGCCAGCAGCCAAGAGTGGAGGGCTGAGACCCAGTACTTC.

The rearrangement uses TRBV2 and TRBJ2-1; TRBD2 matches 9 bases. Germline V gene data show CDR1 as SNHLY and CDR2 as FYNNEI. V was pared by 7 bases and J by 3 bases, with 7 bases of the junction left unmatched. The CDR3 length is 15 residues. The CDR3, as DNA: TGTGCCAGCACTCAGACTAGCGGCCTCTACAATGAGCAGTTCTTC. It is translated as CASTQTSGLYNEQFF.

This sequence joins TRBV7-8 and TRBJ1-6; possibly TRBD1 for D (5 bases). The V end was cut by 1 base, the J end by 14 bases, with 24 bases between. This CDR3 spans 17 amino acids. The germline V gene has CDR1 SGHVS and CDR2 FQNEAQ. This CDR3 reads CASSLDEFSARERSLHF. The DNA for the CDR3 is TGTGCCAGCAGCTTAGACGAGTTCAGTGCCAGGGAACGATCCCTCCACTTT.

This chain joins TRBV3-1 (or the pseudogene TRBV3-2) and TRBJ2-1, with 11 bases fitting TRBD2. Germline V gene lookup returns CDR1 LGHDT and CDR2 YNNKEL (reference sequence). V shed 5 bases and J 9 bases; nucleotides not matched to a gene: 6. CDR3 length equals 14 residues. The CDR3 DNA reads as TGTGCCAGCAGCTTACTAGCGGGGGATGGTGAGCAGTTCTTC. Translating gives CASSLLAGDGEQFF.

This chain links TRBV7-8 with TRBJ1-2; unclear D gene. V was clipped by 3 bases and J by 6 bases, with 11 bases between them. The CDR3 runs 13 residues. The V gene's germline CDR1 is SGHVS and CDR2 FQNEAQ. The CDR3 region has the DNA TGTGCCAGCAGCTTCCGGGATAGGAATGGCTACACCTTC. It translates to CASSFRDRNGYTF.

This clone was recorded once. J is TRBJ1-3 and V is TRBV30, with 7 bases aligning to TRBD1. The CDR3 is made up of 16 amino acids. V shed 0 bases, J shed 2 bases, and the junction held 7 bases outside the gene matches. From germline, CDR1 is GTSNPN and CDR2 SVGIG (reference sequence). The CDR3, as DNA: TGTGCCTGGAGTGTCGGGACAGAATTACCTGGAAACACCATATATTTT. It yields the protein CAWSVGTELPGNTIYF.

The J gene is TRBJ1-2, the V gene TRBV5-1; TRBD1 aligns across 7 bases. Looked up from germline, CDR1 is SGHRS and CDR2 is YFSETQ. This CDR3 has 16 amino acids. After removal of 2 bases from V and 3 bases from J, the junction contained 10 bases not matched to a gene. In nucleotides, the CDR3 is TGCGCCAGCAGCTTTAACCCCGGGACAGATTACTATGGCTACACCTTC. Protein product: CASSFNPGTDYYGYTF.

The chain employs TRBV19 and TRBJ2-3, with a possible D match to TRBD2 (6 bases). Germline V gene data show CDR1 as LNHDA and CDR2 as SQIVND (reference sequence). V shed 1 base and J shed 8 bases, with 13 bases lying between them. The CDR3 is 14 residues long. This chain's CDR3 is CASSIGGAGGTQYF. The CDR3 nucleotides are TGTGCCAGTAGTATAGGAGGGGCCGGGGGTACGCAGTATTTT.

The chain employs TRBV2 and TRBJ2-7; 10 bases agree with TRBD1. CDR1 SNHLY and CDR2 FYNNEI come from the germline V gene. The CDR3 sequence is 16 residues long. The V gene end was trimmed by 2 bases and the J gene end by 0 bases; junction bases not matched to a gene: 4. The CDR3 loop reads CASSEYGTGVSYEQYF. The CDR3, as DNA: TGTGCCAGCAGTGAATACGGGACAGGGGTCTCCTACGAGCAGTACTTC.

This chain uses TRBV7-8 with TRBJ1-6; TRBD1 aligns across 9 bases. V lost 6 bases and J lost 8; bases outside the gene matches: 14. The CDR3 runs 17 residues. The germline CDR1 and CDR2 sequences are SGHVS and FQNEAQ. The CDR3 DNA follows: TGTGCCAGCAGTTTTGACAGGGGGACCGCCACTCATTCACCCCTCCACTTT. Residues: CASSFDRGTATHSPLHF.

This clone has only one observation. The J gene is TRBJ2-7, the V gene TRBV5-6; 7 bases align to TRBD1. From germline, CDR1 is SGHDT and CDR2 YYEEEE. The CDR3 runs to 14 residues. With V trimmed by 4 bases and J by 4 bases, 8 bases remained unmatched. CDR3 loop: CASSNDRVEYEQYF. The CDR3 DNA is TGTGCCAGCAGCAATGACAGGGTAGAGTACGAGCAGTACTTC.